A selection of T cell receptor beta chains follows, all from one sample in a study of response to subunit inactivated influenza vaccine. A single record per CDR3 protein comes from TCRdb applying MiXCR to the RT-PCR reads. The table includes 500,000 to 550,000 distinct CDR3 sequences, about 7.2% detected once. The source material was PBMCs from blood, sampled 23 months after vaccination. These receptor sequences come from a man aged 50-75 years who received an inactivated influenza vaccine. The CDR3 runs from the conserved cysteine through the conserved F or W. Fields, in order: CDR3 protein, V gene, clone size, J gene. Clone size is shown for a subset of rows, as once, few, many or a class of expanded clone.

cdr3_aa: CACSLTGKGTDTQYF
v_call: TRBV28
clone_size: NA
j_call: TRBJ2-3

cdr3_aa: CASSSVLQGTTWAFF
v_call: TRBV12-3/TRBV12-4
clone_size: few
j_call: TRBJ1-1

cdr3_aa: CASSDYVDTQYF
v_call: TRBV2
clone_size: NA
j_call: TRBJ2-3

cdr3_aa: CASSLVLVNTEAFF
v_call: TRBV7-9
clone_size: NA
j_call: TRBJ1-1

cdr3_aa: CASSTRSVNTEAFF
v_call: TRBV6-1
clone_size: few
j_call: TRBJ1-1

cdr3_aa: CASSLGYGFTDTQYF
v_call: TRBV5-1
clone_size: NA
j_call: TRBJ2-3

cdr3_aa: CASSRWTGDYGYTF
v_call: TRBV5-1
clone_size: few
j_call: TRBJ1-2

cdr3_aa: CASSQEGAQYF
v_call: TRBV3-1
clone_size: NA
j_call: TRBJ2-4

cdr3_aa: CASSFLISRETQYF
v_call: TRBV12-3/TRBV12-4
clone_size: NA
j_call: TRBJ2-5

cdr3_aa: CASSVSAGTSYEQYF
v_call: TRBV9
clone_size: NA
j_call: TRBJ2-7

cdr3_aa: CASSHSVSYEQYF
v_call: TRBV4-2
clone_size: many
j_call: TRBJ2-7

cdr3_aa: CSARVSGRGPYEQYF
v_call: TRBV20-1
clone_size: NA
j_call: TRBJ2-7

cdr3_aa: CSEKPSGMQYF
v_call: TRBV29-1
clone_size: many
j_call: TRBJ2-7